The clone carrying this T cell receptor (beta chain) was detected ten times or more. This sample is part of a study of T-cell reconstitution after alpha-beta-depleted transplantation in children. Germline V CDR1 and CDR2: DFQATT, SNEGSKA (reference sequence). The ends were cut back, 6 bases at V and 2 bases at J, with 17 bases in the middle. The CDR3 is 15 amino acids. Unique molecular identifiers were incorporated into the prepared TCRbeta library. TCRdb itself ran the PCR reads through MiXCR, one entry per CDR3 protein. The sample includes about 640,000 distinct CDR3 sequences, 16% seen only once; the top ten take approximately 1%.

This receptor was identified in a human donor who donated a stem cell graft to a child with acute myeloid leukemia. The chain has TRBV20-1 and TRBJ2-1; either TRBD1 or TRBD2 may fit D (5 bases each). Sequenced here: PBMCs from the stem cell graft donor, sampled from the stem cell graft. The CDR3: CSAPIWGSPYNEQFF. Here the CDR3 DNA reads TGCAGTGCCCCTATTTGGGGGTCCCCCTACAATGAGCAGTTCTTC.